This T cell receptor beta chain was profiled in a study of post-analysis software for immune sequencing data (dated by TCRdb to between 2015 and 2016). About the investigation overall: Disease courses on record covered relapsing-remitting, secondary progressive and progressive-relapsing multiple sclerosis, though some patients had no subtype annotation. Patient repertoires were compared against about a dozen previously published healthy control repertoires from donors aged 6 to 25 years. A subset of samples was prepared in parallel using single-end sample barcoding, then pooled and co-amplified after Illumina adapter ligation.

Libraries were prepared through PCR. Sequencing was performed on an Illumina HiSeq 2500. Unique molecular identifiers were incorporated into TCR beta cDNA libraries to reduce PCR and sequencing biases. Approximately 500,000 cDNA molecules were obtained per 1 to 10 million input T cells, so each molecule approximated one T cell. Patient libraries were prepared and sequenced with the same protocol used for the earlier healthy control dataset. Within a given batch, samples were prepared together, multiplexed and sequenced on the same HiSeq lane. In the authors' own workflow: MIGEC handled the raw barcoded reads, throwing out single-read molecular identifier groups before consensus assembly and CDR3 extraction. Clonotype tables were post-analysed with VDJtools, and diversity was normalized by down-sampling all datasets to the smallest sample size. In repertoire overlap clustering, CDR3 amino acid sequences, but not nucleotide sequences, were matched to correct batch-related cross-sample contamination. TCRdb reprocessing: public reads trimmed at Q25 with fastp, clones called with MiXCR, in-frame beta chains kept. All rows with the same CDR3 protein become a single entry with the most common DNA and genes. V and J calls and clone size were set by TCRdb, not the authors. The sample has about 680,000 distinct CDR3 sequences on record, over 45% of them singletons. Roughly 12% of the sample rests with the top ten.

TCR beta repertoires were profiled from peripheral blood of 13 young patients with multiple sclerosis to demonstrate the VDJtools post-analysis software. The multiple sclerosis patients were children and adolescents ranging in age from about 6 to 17 years. The germline V gene (reference sequence) sets CDR1 to LNHNV and CDR2 to YYDKDF. The CDR3 measures 16 amino acids from cysteine to phenylalanine. The kept DNA is CDR3 alone, 48 bases in frame from the first base. Unmatched junction bases come to 6, with V trimmed by 0 bases and J by 3 bases. Summary of the overall study and its limitations: The control group was slightly older than the multiple sclerosis patient group. Direct clustering with F measure showed strong co-clustering of samples prepared in the same batch, prompting a batch-effect correction. Multiple sclerosis patients had significantly lower normalized Chao1 diversity than controls, a result that suggests substantial peripheral T-cell clonal expansion. A few TRBV segments, including TRBV5-6, TRBV5-1 and TRBV20-1, were significantly more frequent in patients than controls.

In regard to this clonotype: Which antigen it targets is not known. There are no base qualities to consult, and no much larger clone falls within one base.

The source of this sequence is a girl aged 2-10 years with multiple sclerosis. Specimen: blood. The sequence is built from TRBV15 and TRBJ2-7; TRBD1 agrees with 9 junctional bases. For the CDR3, the sequence is CATSRETGGPYYEQYF. The DNA reads as follows: TGTGCCACCAGCAGAGAAACAGGGGGCCCCTACTACGAGCAGTACTTC.